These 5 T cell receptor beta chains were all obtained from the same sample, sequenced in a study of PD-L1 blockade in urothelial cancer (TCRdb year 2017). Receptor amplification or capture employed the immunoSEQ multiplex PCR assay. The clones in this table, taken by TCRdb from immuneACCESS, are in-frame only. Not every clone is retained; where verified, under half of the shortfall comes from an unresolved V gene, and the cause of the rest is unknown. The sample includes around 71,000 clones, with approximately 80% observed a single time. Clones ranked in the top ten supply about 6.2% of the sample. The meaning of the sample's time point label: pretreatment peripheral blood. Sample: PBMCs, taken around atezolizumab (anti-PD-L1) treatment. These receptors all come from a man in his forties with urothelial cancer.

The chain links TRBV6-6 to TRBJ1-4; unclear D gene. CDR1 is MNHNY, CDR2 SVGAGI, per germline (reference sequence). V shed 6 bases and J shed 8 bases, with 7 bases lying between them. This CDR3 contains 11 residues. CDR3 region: CASRGGEKLFF. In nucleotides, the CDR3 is TGTGCCAGCAGGGGAGGGGAAAAACTGTTTTTT.

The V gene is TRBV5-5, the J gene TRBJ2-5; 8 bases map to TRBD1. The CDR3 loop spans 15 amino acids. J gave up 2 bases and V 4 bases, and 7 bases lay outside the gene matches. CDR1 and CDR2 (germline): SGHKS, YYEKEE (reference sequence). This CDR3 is CASSIPTGAQETQYF. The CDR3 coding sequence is TGTGCCAGCAGCATCCCGACAGGGGCGCAAGAGACCCAGTACTTC.

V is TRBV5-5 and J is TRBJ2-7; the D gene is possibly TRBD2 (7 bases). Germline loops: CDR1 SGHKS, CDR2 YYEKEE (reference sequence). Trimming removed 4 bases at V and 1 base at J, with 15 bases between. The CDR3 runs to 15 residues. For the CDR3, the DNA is TGTGCCAGCAGCACTGGGGGAGGGACATCCTACGAGCAGTACTTC. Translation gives CASSTGGGTSYEQYF.

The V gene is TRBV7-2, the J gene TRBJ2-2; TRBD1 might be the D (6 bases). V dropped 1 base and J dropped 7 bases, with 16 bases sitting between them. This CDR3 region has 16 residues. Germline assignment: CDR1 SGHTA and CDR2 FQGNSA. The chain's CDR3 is CASSLVSTGHSGELFF. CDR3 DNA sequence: TGTGCCAGCAGCTTAGTGTCGACGGGACATAGCGGGGAGCTGTTTTTT.

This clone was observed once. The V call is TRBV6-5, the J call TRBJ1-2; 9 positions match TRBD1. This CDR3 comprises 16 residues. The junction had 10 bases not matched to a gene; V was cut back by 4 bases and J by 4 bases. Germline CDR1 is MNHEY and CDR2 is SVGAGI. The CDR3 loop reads CASSSAGTGRTYGYTF. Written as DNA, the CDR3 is TGTGCCAGCAGTTCGGCCGGGACAGGGAGGACCTATGGCTACACCTTC.